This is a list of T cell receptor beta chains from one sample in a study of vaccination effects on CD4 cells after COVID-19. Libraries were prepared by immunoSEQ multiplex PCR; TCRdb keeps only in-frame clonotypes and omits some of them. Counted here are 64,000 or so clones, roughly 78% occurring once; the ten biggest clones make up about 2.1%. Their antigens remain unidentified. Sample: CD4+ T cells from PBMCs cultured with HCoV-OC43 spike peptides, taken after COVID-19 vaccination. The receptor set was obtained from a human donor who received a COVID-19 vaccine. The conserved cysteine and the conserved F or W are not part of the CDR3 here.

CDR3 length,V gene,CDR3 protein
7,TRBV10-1,ASPETQY
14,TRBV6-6,ASSTDSPRSYNEQF
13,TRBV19,ASSRRQGGNTEAF
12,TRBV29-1,SVDSQFSLTEAF
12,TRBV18,ASSPYSVNEKLF
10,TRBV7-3,ASSHRADTQY
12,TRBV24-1,ATGMGLDTGELF
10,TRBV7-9,ASSRTSDEQF
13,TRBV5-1,ASSWGQLARGSES
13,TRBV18,ASSPPGQGGNEQF
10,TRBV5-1,ATGDSIYGYT
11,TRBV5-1,ASSAEGSREQF
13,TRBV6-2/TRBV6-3,ASSSRRDRANEQF
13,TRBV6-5,ASSYDSQAWSPLH
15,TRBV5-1,ASSLVGQFERNSPLH
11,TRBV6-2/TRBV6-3,ASSQQIGEKLF
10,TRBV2,ASSEARDTQY
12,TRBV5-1,ASNPGEITDTQY
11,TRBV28,ASSAGTGVGYT
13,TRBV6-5,ASSLPGGANTEAF
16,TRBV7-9,ASSLVPGGGASYNEQF
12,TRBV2,ASSEVTGYTEAF
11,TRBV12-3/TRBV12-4,ASSSPPGRTQY
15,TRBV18,ASSPPNGVLAKNIQY
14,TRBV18,ASSPGVTGAGDEQF
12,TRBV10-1,ASSGDTMNTEAF
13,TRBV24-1,ATSGPGTGVNEQF
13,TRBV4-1,ASSQDLAPNYGYT
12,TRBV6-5,ASSYPGQGGEQF
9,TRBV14,ASSQAFFHN
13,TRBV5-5,ASSIQGPGTDTQY
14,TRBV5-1,ASSLGPSGGPDTQY
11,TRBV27,ASSPFRWGIQY
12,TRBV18,ASSRDSQNSPLH
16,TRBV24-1,ATSDQSPGQGYYNEQF
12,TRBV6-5,ASSPGIRVYGYT
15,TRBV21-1,ASSPALRTGAPGELF
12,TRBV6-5,ASSRSGLNTEAF
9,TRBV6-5,AAAPSSEQF
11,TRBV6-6,ASSLGGGNEAF
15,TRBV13,ASSFRGRFPGANVLT
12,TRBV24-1,ATSDPGRTDGYT
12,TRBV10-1,ASKIHRGLETQY
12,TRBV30,AWMSLWGTDTQY
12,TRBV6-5,ASNIPINTGELF
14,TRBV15,ATSFHRSGAQETQY